The clone carrying this T cell receptor beta chain was counted a few times. Its antigen is as yet unknown. This sample was included in a study of blood T cells in healthy people across ages. Study overall: About one barcoded beta molecule per two T cells was the capture yield of template switching.

Germline lookup yields CDR1 SGHRS and CDR2 YFSETQ. The CDR3 runs 16 residues. The J segment lost 3 bases and the V segment lost 4 bases, leaving 9 bases of the junction unmatched. A second PCR, run for about 6 to 11 cycles, used a sample-barcoded 5' primer plus a J-beta primer mix. TCRdb reprocessed the 5' RACE reads with MiXCR, giving one entry per CDR3 protein. The sample has some 1.7 million distinct CDR3 sequences; over 25% are singletons. Notes on the study in general: What prevented conclusive comparison of naive and antigen-experienced cells was that PBMCs were unsorted. Diversity was higher, and naive CD4+ cells more numerous, in long-lived donors than in aged donors. Those diversity estimates obtained from one million T cells were thought to be underestimates.

Sequencing was done on a sample of blood. This TCR came from a woman aged 30 to 39 in good health. V is TRBV5-1 and J is TRBJ1-5; 8 bases fit TRBD1. The CDR3 is CASSPLPQGDNQPQHF. CDR3 in DNA: TGCGCCAGCAGCCCCTTACCACAGGGGGACAATCAGCCCCAGCATTTT.